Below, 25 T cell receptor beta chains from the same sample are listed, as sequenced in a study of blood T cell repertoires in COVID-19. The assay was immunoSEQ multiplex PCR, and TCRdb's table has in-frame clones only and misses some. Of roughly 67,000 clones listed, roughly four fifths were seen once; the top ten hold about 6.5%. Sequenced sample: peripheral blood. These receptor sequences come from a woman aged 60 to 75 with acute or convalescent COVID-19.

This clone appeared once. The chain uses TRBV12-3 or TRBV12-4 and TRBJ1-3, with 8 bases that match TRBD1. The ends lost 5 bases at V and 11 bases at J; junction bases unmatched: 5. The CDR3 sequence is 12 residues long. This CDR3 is CASSIQGVAIYF. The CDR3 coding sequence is TGTGCCAGCAGTATACAGGGGGTAGCCATATATTTT.

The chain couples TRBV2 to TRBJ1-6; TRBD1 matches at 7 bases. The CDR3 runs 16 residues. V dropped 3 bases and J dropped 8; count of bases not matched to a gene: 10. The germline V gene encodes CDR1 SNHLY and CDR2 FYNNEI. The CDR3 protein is CASSDAKTGRHSPLHF. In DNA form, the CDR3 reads TGTGCCAGCAGTGATGCGAAGACAGGGCGGCATTCACCCCTCCACTTT.

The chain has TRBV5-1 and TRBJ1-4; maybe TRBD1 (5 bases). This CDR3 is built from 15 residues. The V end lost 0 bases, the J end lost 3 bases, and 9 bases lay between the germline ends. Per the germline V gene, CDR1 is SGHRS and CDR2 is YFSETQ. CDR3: CASSLESGSNEKLFF. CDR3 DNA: TGCGCCAGCAGCTTGGAGTCAGGGTCTAATGAAAAACTGTTTTTT.

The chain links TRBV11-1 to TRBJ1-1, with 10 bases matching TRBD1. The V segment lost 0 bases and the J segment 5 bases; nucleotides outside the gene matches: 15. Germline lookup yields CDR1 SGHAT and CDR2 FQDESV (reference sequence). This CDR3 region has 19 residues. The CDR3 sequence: CASSLARLPGQGMGTEAFF. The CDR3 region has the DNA TGTGCCAGCAGCTTAGCTCGGCTACCGGGACAGGGGATGGGGACTGAAGCTTTCTTT.

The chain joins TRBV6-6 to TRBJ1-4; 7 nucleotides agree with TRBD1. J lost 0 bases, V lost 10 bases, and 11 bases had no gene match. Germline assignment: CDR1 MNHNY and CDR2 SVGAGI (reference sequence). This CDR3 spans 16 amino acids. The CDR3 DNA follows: TGTGCCACAGGGGGTTGGGGACTTGCAACTAATGAAAAACTGTTTTTT. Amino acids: CATGGWGLATNEKLFF.

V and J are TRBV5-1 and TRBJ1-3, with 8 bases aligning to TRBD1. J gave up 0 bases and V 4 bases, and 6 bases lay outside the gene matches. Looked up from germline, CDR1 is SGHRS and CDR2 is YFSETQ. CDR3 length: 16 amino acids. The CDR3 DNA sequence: TGCGCCAGCAGCCCGTGGACAGGGAGCTCTGGAAACACCATATATTTT. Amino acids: CASSPWTGSSGNTIYF. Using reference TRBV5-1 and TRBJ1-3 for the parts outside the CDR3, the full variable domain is KAGVTQTPRYLIKTRGQQVTLSCSPISGHRSVSWYQQTPGQGLQFLFEYFSETQRNKGNFPGRFSGRQFSNSRSEMNVSTLELGDSALYLCASSPWTGSSGNTIYFGEGSWLTVV.

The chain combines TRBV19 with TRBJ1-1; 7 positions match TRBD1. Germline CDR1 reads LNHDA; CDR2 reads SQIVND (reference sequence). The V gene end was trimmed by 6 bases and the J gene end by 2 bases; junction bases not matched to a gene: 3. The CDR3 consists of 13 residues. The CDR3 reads CASRDRYNTEAFF. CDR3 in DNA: TGTGCCAGTAGGGACAGGTATAACACTGAAGCTTTCTTT.

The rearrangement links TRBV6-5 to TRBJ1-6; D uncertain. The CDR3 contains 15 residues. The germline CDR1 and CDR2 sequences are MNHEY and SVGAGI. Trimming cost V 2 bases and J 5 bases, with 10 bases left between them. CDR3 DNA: TGTGCCAGCAGTTACAGGCGGGGAAATAATTCACCCCTCCACTTT. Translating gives CASSYRRGNNSPLHF.

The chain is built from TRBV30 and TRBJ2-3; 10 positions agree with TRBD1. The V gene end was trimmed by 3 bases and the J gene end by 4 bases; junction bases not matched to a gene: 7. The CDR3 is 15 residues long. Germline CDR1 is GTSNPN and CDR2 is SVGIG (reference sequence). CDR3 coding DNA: TGTGCCTGGAGCCGAGACAGGGGGCTTGCAGATACGCAGTATTTT. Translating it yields CAWSRDRGLADTQYF.

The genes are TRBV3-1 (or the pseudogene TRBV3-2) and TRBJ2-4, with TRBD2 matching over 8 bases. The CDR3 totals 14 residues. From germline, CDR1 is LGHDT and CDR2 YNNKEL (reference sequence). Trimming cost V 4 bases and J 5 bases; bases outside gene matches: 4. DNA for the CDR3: TGTGCCAGCAGCCGGACAGCGGGGGAAAACATTCAGTACTTC. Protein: CASSRTAGENIQYF.

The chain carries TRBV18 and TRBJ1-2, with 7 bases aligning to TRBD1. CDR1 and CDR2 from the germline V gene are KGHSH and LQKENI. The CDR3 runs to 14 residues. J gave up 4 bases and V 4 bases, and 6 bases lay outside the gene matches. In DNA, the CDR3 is TGTGCCAGCTCACTCGACCGGGACAGCTATGGCTACACCTTC. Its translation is CASSLDRDSYGYTF.

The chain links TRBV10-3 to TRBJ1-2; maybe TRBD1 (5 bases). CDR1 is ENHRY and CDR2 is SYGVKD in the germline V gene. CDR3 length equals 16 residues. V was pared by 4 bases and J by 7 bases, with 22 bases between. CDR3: CAISAEGTGIASGYTF. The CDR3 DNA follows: TGTGCCATCAGTGCCGAAGGCACAGGAATCGCGAGTGGCTACACCTTC.

CDR3 DNA sequence: TGCAGCGTTGGGGGGGGCACTGAAGCTTTCTTT. It specifies CSVGGGTEAFF. V and J are TRBV29-1 and TRBJ1-1; the D gene is possibly TRBD1 (5 bases). Trimming removed 4 bases from V and 4 bases from J, with 7 bases in between. CDR1 and CDR2 from the germline V gene are SQVTM and ANQGSEA. The CDR3 totals 11 residues.

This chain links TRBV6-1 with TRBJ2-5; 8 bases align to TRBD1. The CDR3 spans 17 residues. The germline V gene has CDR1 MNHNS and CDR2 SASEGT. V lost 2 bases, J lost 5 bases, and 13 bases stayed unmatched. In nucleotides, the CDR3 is TGTGCCAGCAGTGAATCAGTGGGGGACAGGCCCGAGGAGACCCAGTACTTC. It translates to CASSESVGDRPEETQYF.

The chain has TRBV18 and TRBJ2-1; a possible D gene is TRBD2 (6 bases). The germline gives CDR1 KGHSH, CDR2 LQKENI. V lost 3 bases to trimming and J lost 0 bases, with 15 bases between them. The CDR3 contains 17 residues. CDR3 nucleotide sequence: TGTGCCAGCTCACCTTTGGGACTCTCGAGCTCCTACAATGAGCAGTTCTTC. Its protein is CASSPLGLSSSYNEQFF.

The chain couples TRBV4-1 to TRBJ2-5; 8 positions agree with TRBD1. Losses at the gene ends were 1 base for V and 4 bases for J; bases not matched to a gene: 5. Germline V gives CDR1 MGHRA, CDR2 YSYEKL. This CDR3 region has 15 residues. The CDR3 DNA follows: TGCGCCAGCAGCCAAGTGGGACAGGCTGGAGAGACCCAGTACTTC. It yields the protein CASSQVGQAGETQYF.

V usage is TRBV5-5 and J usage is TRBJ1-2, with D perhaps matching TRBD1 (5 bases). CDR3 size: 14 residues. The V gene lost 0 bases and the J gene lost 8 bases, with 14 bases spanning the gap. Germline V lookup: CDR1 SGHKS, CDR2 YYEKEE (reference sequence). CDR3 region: CASSLERGLGGYTF. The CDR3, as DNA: TGTGCCAGCAGCTTGGAAAGGGGCCTAGGGGGCTACACCTTC.

CDR3 nucleotide sequence: TGTGCCAGCAGTCCTCTAGCGGGGGGGTACAATGAGCAGTTCTTC. Translating gives CASSPLAGGYNEQFF. This chain links TRBV27 with TRBJ2-1, with 12 bases aligning to TRBD2. J gave up 4 bases and V 5 bases, and 3 bases lay outside the gene matches. CDR1 and CDR2 (germline): MNHEY, SMNVEV (reference sequence). The CDR3 covers 15 residues.

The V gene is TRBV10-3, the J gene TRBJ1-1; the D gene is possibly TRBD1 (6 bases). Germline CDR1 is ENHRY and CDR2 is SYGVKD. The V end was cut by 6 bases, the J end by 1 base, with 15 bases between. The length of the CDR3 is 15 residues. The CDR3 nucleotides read TGTGCCATCAGATCAAACTTACAGGGGAACACTGAAGCTTTCTTT. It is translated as CAIRSNLQGNTEAFF.

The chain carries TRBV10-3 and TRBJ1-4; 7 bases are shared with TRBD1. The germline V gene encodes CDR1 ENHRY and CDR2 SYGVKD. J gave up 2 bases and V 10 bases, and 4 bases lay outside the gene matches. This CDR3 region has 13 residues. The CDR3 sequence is CATQGGTNEKLFF. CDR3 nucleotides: TGTGCCACCCAGGGGGGCACTAATGAAAAACTGTTTTTT.

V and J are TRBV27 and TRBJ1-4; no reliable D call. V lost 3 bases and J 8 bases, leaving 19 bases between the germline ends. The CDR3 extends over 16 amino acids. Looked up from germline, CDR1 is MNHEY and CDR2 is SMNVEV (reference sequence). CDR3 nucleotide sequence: TGTGCCAGCAGTTTGGGGAGAGGGCCCCGAGGAGAAAAACTGTTTTTT. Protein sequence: CASSLGRGPRGEKLFF. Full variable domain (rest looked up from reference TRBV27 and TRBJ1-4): EAQVTQNPRYLITVTGKKLTVTCSQNMNHEYMSWYRQDPGLGLRQIYYSMNVEVTDKGDVPEGYKVSRKEKRNFPLILESPSPNQTSLYFCASSLGRGPRGEKLFFGSGTQLSVL.

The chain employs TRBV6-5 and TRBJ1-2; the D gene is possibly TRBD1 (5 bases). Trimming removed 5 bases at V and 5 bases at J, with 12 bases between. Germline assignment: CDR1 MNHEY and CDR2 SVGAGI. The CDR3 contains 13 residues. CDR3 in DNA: TGTGCCAGCAGTCGCGGGACTTCTTATGGCTACACCTTC. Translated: CASSRGTSYGYTF.

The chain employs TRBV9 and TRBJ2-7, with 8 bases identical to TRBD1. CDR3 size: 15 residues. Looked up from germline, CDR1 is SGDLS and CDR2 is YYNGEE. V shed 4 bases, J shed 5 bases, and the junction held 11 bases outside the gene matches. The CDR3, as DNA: TGTGCCAGCAGCCCTCTTTTTGGGACAGGCGACGAGCAGTACTTC. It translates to CASSPLFGTGDEQYF. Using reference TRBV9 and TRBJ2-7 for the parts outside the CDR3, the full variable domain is DSGVTQTPKHLITATGQRVTLRCSPRSGDLSVYWYQQSLDQGLQFLIQYYNGEERAKGNILERFSAQQFPDLHSELNLSSLELGDSALYFCASSPLFGTGDEQYFGPGTRLTVT.

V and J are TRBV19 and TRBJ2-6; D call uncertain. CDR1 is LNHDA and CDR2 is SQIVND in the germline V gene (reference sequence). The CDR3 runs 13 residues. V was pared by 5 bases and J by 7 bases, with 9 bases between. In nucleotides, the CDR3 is TGTGCCAGTAGTCTCCCACACGCCAACGTCCTGACTTTC. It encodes CASSLPHANVLTF. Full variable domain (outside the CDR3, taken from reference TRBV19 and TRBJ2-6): DGGITQSPKYLFRKEGQNVTLSCEQNLNHDAMYWYRQDPGQGLRLIYYSQIVNDFQKGDIAEGYSVSREKKESFPLTVTSAQKNPTAFYLCASSLPHANVLTFGAGSRLTVL.

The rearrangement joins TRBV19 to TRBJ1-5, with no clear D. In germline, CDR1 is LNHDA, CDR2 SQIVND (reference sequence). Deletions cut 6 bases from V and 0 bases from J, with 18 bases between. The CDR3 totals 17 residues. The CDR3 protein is CASSKIANGNSNQPQHF. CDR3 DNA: TGTGCCAGTAGCAAAATAGCGAACGGGAATAGCAATCAGCCCCAGCATTTT.